This T cell receptor (beta chain) stems from a study of blood T cell repertoires in COVID-19. As for the study in general: Donors in the United States, Italy and Spain gave samples during acute or convalescent COVID-19. Sources were T cells, B-cell-depleted T cells, or PBMCs; the material itself was cDNA or gDNA.

The CDR3 is 16 amino acids. The germline CDR1 and CDR2 sequences are MNHNY and SVGAGI (reference sequence). V shed 2 bases, J shed 7 bases, and the junction held 11 bases outside the gene matches. In the authors' methods: The authors estimated nucleated cell counts from reference gene primer amplification. Sequencing used immunoSEQ multiplex PCR; TCRdb keeps in-frame clones, though not all of them. The DNA was the basis for D and trimming; V, J and clone size are from that table. Of 80,000 to 100,000 clones listed, roughly 80% are singletons. The TCR originated in a man in his 60s with acute or convalescent COVID-19. Sequencing was done on a sample of peripheral blood. The chain is built from TRBV6-6 and TRBJ1-3, with TRBD1 matching over 7 bases. The chain's CDR3 is CASSYTSPGQSNTIYF. DNA for the CDR3: TGTGCCAGCAGTTACACTTCTCCGGGACAGTCGAACACCATATATTTT.